This is a list of T cell receptor beta chains from one sample in a study of cytomegalovirus exposure and HLA in healthy donors. Some clones are missing from TCRdb's copy, which holds only in-frame ones; the method was immunoSEQ multiplex PCR. The sample includes some 150,000 clones, around 82% of them seen just once. Sequencing input: PBMCs. The receptors come from a man in his forties in good health and CMV-seropositive. Each CDR3 is given with its conserved first and last residue. The order of the fields is J gene, V gene, CDR3 length, CDR3 protein.

TRBJ1-2 | TRBV27 | 15 | CASSLSTGHPYGYTF
TRBJ1-5 | TRBV19 | 15 | CASSRAETSNQPQHF
TRBJ1-2 | TRBV28 | 15 | CASSSPSTDRAGYTF
TRBJ1-1 | TRBV30 | 12 | CAWVLGVTEAFF
TRBJ1-1 | TRBV6-6 | 14 | CASSYSRGNTEAFF
TRBJ1-3 | TRBV5-6 | 16 | CASSLPTGGSGNTIYF
TRBJ2-1 | TRBV13 | 14 | CASSLQGVVNEQFF
TRBJ1-5 | TRBV18 | 15 | CASSPAGQGPQPQHF
TRBJ2-7 | TRBV7-2 | 15 | CASSPGLAGKVEQYF
TRBJ2-3 | TRBV10-3 | 14 | CAIRIAGGPDTQYF
TRBJ2-5 | TRBV11-3 | 18 | CASSPGGTSGNLWETQYF
TRBJ2-7 | TRBV6-6 | 16 | CASSYEHQVFSYEQYF
TRBJ2-2 | TRBV5-1 | 15 | CASLTGTGGTGELFF
TRBJ2-3 | TRBV5-8 | 16 | CASSPATGVLTDTQYF
TRBJ2-7 | TRBV6-5 | 11 | CASGQGYEQYF
TRBJ2-7 | TRBV18 | 15 | CASSPGTTLGEEQYF
TRBJ1-1 | TRBV7-2 | 15 | CASSFPTVKNTEAFF
TRBJ2-3 | TRBV28 | 16 | CASSFTSGGSTDTQYF
TRBJ2-5 | TRBV12-5 | 18 | CASGLPDPGLAGRETQYF
TRBJ2-7 | TRBV27 | 14 | CASSPTGSSYEQYF
TRBJ2-2 | TRBV6-1 | 15 | CASSLTGPNTGELFF
TRBJ1-2 | TRBV19 | 14 | CASSKTGFRYGYTF
TRBJ2-2 | TRBV27 | 15 | CASGGQGFFTGELFF
TRBJ1-5 | TRBV21-1 | 14 | CASSPREENQPQHF
TRBJ1-5 | TRBV6-5 | 14 | CASSAGARNQPQHF
TRBJ1-2 | TRBV7-2 | 13 | CASTFEGYYGYTF
TRBJ2-7 | TRBV2 | 12 | CASRTDSYEQYF
TRBJ1-3 | TRBV5-4 | 16 | CASSRGLEGEGNTIYF
TRBJ1-4 | TRBV7-9 | 13 | CASSFPLSGKLFF
TRBJ2-3 | TRBV9 | 14 | CASSVDQGTDTQYF
TRBJ2-5 | TRBV19 | 17 | CASSPDPGQGSWKTQYF
TRBJ1-1 | TRBV14 | 16 | CASSQGTGGRYTEAFF
TRBJ1-4 | TRBV6-1 | 15 | CASRKKGFSNEKLFF
TRBJ2-1 | TRBV5-4 | 11 | CASSSSNEQFF
TRBJ1-1 | TRBV10-2 | 14 | CASSRPGENTEAFF